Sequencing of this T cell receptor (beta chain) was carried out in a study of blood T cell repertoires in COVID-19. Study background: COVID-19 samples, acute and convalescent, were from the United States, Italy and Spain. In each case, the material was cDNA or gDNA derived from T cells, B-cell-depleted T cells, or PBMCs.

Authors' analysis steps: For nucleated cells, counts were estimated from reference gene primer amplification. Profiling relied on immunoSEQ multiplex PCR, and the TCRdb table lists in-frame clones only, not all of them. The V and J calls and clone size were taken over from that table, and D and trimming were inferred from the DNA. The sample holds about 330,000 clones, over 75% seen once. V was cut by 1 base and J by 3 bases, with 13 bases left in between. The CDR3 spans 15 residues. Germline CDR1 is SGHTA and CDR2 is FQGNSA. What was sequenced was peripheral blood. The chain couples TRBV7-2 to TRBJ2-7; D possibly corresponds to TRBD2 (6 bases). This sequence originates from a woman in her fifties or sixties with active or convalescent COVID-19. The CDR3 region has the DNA TGTGCCAGCAGCTTAGACAGTAGCGGATTCTACGAGCAGTACTTC. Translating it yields CASSLDSSGFYEQYF.